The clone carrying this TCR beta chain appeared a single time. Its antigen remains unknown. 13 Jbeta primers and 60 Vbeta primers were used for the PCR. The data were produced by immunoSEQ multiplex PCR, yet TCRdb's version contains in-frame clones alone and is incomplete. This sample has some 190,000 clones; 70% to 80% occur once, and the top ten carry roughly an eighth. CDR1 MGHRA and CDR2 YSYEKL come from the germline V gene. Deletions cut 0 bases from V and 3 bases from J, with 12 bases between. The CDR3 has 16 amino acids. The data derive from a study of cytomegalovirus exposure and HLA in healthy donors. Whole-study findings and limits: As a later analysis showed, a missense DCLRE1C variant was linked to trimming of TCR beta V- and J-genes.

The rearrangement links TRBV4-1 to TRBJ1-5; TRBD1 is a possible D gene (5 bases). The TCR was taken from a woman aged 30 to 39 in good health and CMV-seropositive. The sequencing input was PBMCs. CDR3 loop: CASSQDGGTSNQPQHF. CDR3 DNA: TGCGCCAGCAGCCAAGACGGAGGGACCTCCAATCAGCCCCAGCATTTT.